This TCR beta chain was obtained from a study of naive and memory T cell subsets. Study results and limitations: The RNA method is potentially sensitive to activation and differentiation changes.

A UMI-containing oligonucleotide was joined by 3' ligation to the TCR cDNA template. Whole-blood samples were roughly 2.3 ml of peripheral blood from healthy adult volunteers. With 2 bases removed from V and 0 bases from J, the gap between germline ends came to 23 bases. This CDR3 is built from 19 residues. Germline V gene data show CDR1 as MNHNY and CDR2 as SVGAGI (reference sequence). Amplification of ligated cDNA took four PCR rounds with SP2 and nested alpha and beta constant primers. TCRdb used MiXCR to reprocess the 5' RACE reads, holding one entry per CDR3 protein. This table has more than 50,000 distinct CDR3 sequences, approximately 8% appearing once. Comment on this clonotype: Its antigen is undetermined.

The V call is TRBV6-6, the J call TRBJ2-7; TRBD2 might be the D (6 bases). The sequence derives from a female donor in good health. CDR3 DNA sequence: TGTGCCAGCAGTTACGGGCGAGCGTCTGGACTACTGAGCTCCTACGAGCAGTACTTC. Encoded protein: CASSYGRASGLLSSYEQYF.